This T cell receptor (beta chain) came from a study of T-cell memory formation after mild COVID-19. Study summary: Across donors, TCR clusters were largely donor specific.

For this clonotype: Its antigen is unknown.

General study findings and limits: While clones contracting from day 15 to 85 were balanced between CD4 and CD8, later expanders leaned CD4+. The pre-infection memory compartment contained some responding clones, suggesting cross-reactive memory joined.

Libraries for TCRalpha and TCRbeta carried sample barcodes and unique molecular identifiers via 5'RACE. TCRdb analysed the 5' RACE reads with MiXCR anew, one entry per CDR3 protein. There are a few hundred thousand distinct CDR3 sequences in the sample; approximately 19% occur only once, and roughly 21% lies in the top ten. Trimming took 0 bases from V and 5 from J; bases not matched to a gene: 9. Germline V gene data show CDR1 as SGHDT and CDR2 as YYEEEE. The CDR3 totals 16 residues. This TCR was sampled from a man aged 18 to 29 who had mild COVID-19 (a few samples of this study predate the infection). Cell type and time point are not known. V and J are TRBV5-6 and TRBJ2-5; 8 positions match TRBD1. What was sequenced was PBMCs or a T cell subset sorted from them (not recorded which). As DNA, the CDR3 is TGTGCCAGCAGCTTGGAGGCAGGGGGCTACCTCGAGACCCAGTACTTC. This translates into CASSLEAGGYLETQYF.